The rows below give T cell receptor beta chains drawn from one sample of a study of PD-1 blockade in classical Hodgkin lymphoma. TCRdb's copy holds only in-frame clones and misses some; the assay was immunoSEQ multiplex PCR. This table holds fewer than 100,000 clones, 85% to 95% found once. Here the sequenced sample was peripheral blood mononuclear cells (PBMCs), taken before the fourth cycle of nivolumab. These receptors all stem from a human donor with classical Hodgkin lymphoma. CDR3s include the opening cysteine and the closing phenylalanine or tryptophan. The D gene is left open where the match is weak. Size is stated for part of the rows, as once, few or many counts, or as a class when the clone is expanded.

v_call	clone_size	d_call	j_call	cdr3_nt	cdr3_aa
TRBV28	-	TRBD1	TRBJ2-7	TGTGCCAGCGGACAGGGAGGGCAGTACTTC	CASGQGGQYF
TRBV29-1	-	-	TRBJ2-5	TGCAGCGTTGAGACAGACGAGACCCAGTACTTC	CSVETDETQYF
TRBV28	-	-	TRBJ2-5	TGTGCCAGCAGTTTTCCTCGACTAGACCGGGCAGAGACCCAGTACTTC	CASSFPRLDRAETQYF
TRBV10-3	-	TRBD1	TRBJ1-2	TGTGCCATCAGTGAGTCGTCGGGACAGGGGGATGCTAACTATGGCTACACCTTC	CAISESSGQGDANYGYTF
TRBV2	-	-	TRBJ2-1	TGTGCCAGCAGCATACAGTCGGTTTGGGCAGGGGAATACAATGAGCAGTTCTTC	CASSIQSVWAGEYNEQFF
TRBV7-6	-	TRBD2	TRBJ2-5	TGTGCCAGCAGCCCCGAACTAGCGGGAGGGCCGGAAGAGACCCAGTACTTC	CASSPELAGGPEETQYF
TRBV27	-	TRBD2	TRBJ2-2	TGTGCCAGCAGTTTATGGGGCAGCGGCGGGAGTCGGGCCGGGGAGCTGTTTTTT	CASSLWGSGGSRAGELFF
TRBV5-4	-	TRBD2	TRBJ2-5	TGTGCCAGCAGCTCGACTAGCGGGTCTCAAGAGACCCAGTACTTC	CASSSTSGSQETQYF
TRBV18	once	TRBD2	TRBJ2-7	TGTGCCAGCTCACCTTTTGGCACTAGCGTATACGAGCAGTACTTC	CASSPFGTSVYEQYF
TRBV9	-	-	TRBJ2-3	TGTGCCAGTGGGACTTTCTATTCCACAGATACGCAGTATTTT	CASGTFYSTDTQYF
TRBV13	-	-	TRBJ2-3	TGTGCCAGCAGCGACATCTTCACAGATACGCAGTATTTT	CASSDIFTDTQYF
TRBV27	-	-	TRBJ2-6	TGTGCCAGCAGTTATCCTAGGGAGCCCGGGGCCAACGTCCTGACTTTC	CASSYPREPGANVLTF
TRBV15	-	-	TRBJ2-7	TGTGCCACCAGCACTCGTTCGGTGGGCCCTTCCTACGAGCAGTACTTC	CATSTRSVGPSYEQYF
TRBV6-6	-	-	TRBJ1-3	TGTGCCAGCAGCGACACAGGGACTGGAAACACCATATATTTT	CASSDTGTGNTIYF
TRBV29-1	-	-	TRBJ1-1	TGCAGCGTTATCGCGGGGGCGGCTGAAGCTTTCTTT	CSVIAGAAEAFF
TRBV27	-	TRBD1	TRBJ1-1	TGTGCCAGCAGCCCTCCGGGACAGTTGAACACTGAAGCTTTCTTT	CASSPPGQLNTEAFF
TRBV19	-	-	TRBJ1-5	TGTGCCAGTAGTATATCTTTGAATCAGCCCCAGCATTTT	CASSISLNQPQHF
TRBV5-1	-	TRBD2	TRBJ2-2	TGCGCCAGCCCAAGCGGGAGAACCGGGGAGCTGTTTTTT	CASPSGRTGELFF
TRBV20-1	-	-	TRBJ1-1	TGCAGTGCTAGTAGACAGAAAGCTTTCTTT	CSASRQKAFF
TRBV27	-	TRBD2	TRBJ2-1	TGTGCCAGCAGTTTAGGTTTGGAACTAGCGGACAATGAGCAGTTCTTC	CASSLGLELADNEQFF
TRBV18	-	-	TRBJ2-6	TGTGCCAGCACAAACAGTCGGGGGCCCTCGCCTGGGGCCAACGTCCTGACTTTC	CASTNSRGPSPGANVLTF
TRBV28	-	TRBD1	TRBJ1-1	TGTGCCAGCAGTCCAACCATCAAGACAGGGCTGAACACTGAAGCTTTCTTT	CASSPTIKTGLNTEAFF
TRBV19	-	-	TRBJ1-1	TGTGCCAGTAGTTGGCAGACGAACACTGAAGCTTTCTTT	CASSWQTNTEAFF
TRBV5-6	-	-	TRBJ1-3	TGTGCCAGCAGCCCCTTTTGGGACTCTGGAAACACCATATATTTT	CASSPFWDSGNTIYF
TRBV28	-	-	TRBJ2-7	TGTGCCAGCAGGGGAATCCCGGGCGAGCAGTACTTC	CASRGIPGEQYF
TRBV7-8	-	TRBD1	TRBJ1-5	TGTGCCAGCAGCCCAATGGGACAGGCCGACAATCAGCCCCAGCATTTT	CASSPMGQADNQPQHF
TRBV5-1	-	-	TRBJ1-1	TGCGCCAGCAGCGGATCCGGGACATTGAACACTGAAGCTTTCTTT	CASSGSGTLNTEAFF
TRBV28	-	-	TRBJ2-7	TGTGCCAGCAGTTCTGGGGGGGCGAAATTCTACGAGCAGTACTTC	CASSSGGAKFYEQYF
TRBV2	-	-	TRBJ2-7	TGTGCCACCTCCCCCGGAGATTCCTACGAGCAGTACTTC	CATSPGDSYEQYF
TRBV10-2	-	TRBD1	TRBJ2-3	TGCGCCAGCTCCTGGGACAGGGGCCCGATGGGCACAGATACGCAGTATTTT	CASSWDRGPMGTDTQYF
TRBV27	few	-	TRBJ1-2	TGTGCCAGCAGTTTAGTGGGGATCGACTACACCTTC	CASSLVGIDYTF
TRBV5-8	-	-	TRBJ2-5	TGTGCCAGCAGTTCGCTAGCGAGGGAGACCCAGTACTTC	CASSSLARETQYF
TRBV6-5	-	-	TRBJ1-2	TGTGCCAGCAACAACCGGCGGGATTATGGCTACACCTTC	CASNNRRDYGYTF
TRBV14	-	-	TRBJ1-2	TGTGCCAGCTCCGGACCCTACTATGGCTACACCTTC	CASSGPYYGYTF
TRBV28	-	-	TRBJ1-2	TGTGCCAGCAGCCCGGGACTAACTAACTATGGCTACACCTTC	CASSPGLTNYGYTF
TRBV27	-	-	TRBJ1-2	TGTGCCAGCAGCCCGGCAGGGTCTCACTATGGCTACACCTTC	CASSPAGSHYGYTF
TRBV10-2	-	-	TRBJ2-1	TGCGCCAGCAGTGAGCCTTATTTCGGAGACAATGAGCAGTTCTTC	CASSEPYFGDNEQFF
TRBV19	-	TRBD2	TRBJ2-5	TGTGCCAGTAGTGCCCCCGGGACTAAACGGGAGACCCAGTACTTC	CASSAPGTKRETQYF
TRBV5-4	once	-	TRBJ2-3	TGTGCCAGCAGCTTGGAGCAGTGGGGAGATACGCAGTATTTT	CASSLEQWGDTQYF
TRBV6-1	-	-	TRBJ2-1	TGTGCCAGCAGGCGGATCGGGAATGAGCAGTTCTTC	CASRRIGNEQFF
TRBV28	-	TRBD1	TRBJ2-7	TGTGCCAGCAGTTTAGCGTACAGGGGGTACGAGCAGTACTTC	CASSLAYRGYEQYF
TRBV28	-	TRBD1	TRBJ2-7	TGTGCCAGCAGTCCCCCCGGACAGGGTCGTTTTCCCGAGCAGTACTTC	CASSPPGQGRFPEQYF
TRBV28	-	-	TRBJ1-5	TGTGCCAGCAGCCACTTGGGGAGGGGGAATCAGCCCCAGCATTTT	CASSHLGRGNQPQHF
TRBV5-1	-	TRBD1	TRBJ2-1	TGCGCCAGCAGACCGGGACAGGAGTACAATGAGCAGTTCTTC	CASRPGQEYNEQFF
TRBV10-2	-	-	TRBJ1-2	TGCGCCAGCACTAGGGACCGTAACTATGGCTACACCTTC	CASTRDRNYGYTF